What follows are 32 T cell receptor beta chains derived from one specimen sequenced in a study of cytomegalovirus exposure and HLA in healthy donors. PCR used 60 Vbeta primers and 13 Jbeta primers. Measured with immunoSEQ multiplex PCR; TCRdb has only the in-frame clones, and not every one. The table records about 73,000 clones, 65% to 80% of them present only once. The specimen sequenced was PBMCs. The source is a man between 65 and 85 years old in good health and CMV-seronegative.

The chain links TRBV14 to TRBJ2-2; D perhaps matches TRBD2 (5 bases). This CDR3 has 15 amino acids. Per germline, CDR1 SGHDN and CDR2 FVKESK. Trimming pared 4 bases from V and 4 bases from J, leaving 13 bases between. Here the CDR3 DNA reads TGTGCCAGCAGCCTTAACGCGGGTCTCACCGGGGAGCTGTTTTTT. Protein: CASSLNAGLTGELFF.

This sequence joins TRBV6-1 and TRBJ2-2, with 14 bases lining up with TRBD2. CDR3 length: 17 residues. The trim removed 4 bases at V and 6 bases at J, leaving 7 bases unmatched. The V gene's germline CDR1 is MNHNS and CDR2 SASEGT. The CDR3 bases are TGTGCCAGCAGTGTGACTAGCGGGAGGGCGGCGCCCGGGGAGCTGTTTTTT. Protein sequence: CASSVTSGRAAPGELFF.

The rearrangement uses TRBV6-5 and TRBJ2-7; 7 bases are shared with TRBD2. The CDR3 contains 14 residues. Germline values: CDR1 MNHEY, CDR2 SVGAGI. With 6 bases clipped from V and 2 bases from J, the junction kept 7 bases outside the gene matches. The CDR3 DNA sequence: TGTGCCAGCAGCCCCGGGACTACCCCCTACGAGCAGTACTTC. Protein: CASSPGTTPYEQYF.

This chain connects TRBV6-6 to TRBJ1-5; D is unresolved. The CDR3 extends over 15 amino acids. Germline V gene lookup returns CDR1 MNHNY and CDR2 SVGAGI (reference sequence). Trimming pared 5 bases from V and 0 bases from J, leaving 11 bases between. The CDR3 DNA reads as TGTGCCAGCAGTCTAGTTGAATATAGCAATCAGCCCCAGCATTTT. It encodes CASSLVEYSNQPQHF.

The V call is TRBV28, the J call TRBJ1-2, with D perhaps matching TRBD1 (6 bases). Germline lookup yields CDR1 MDHEN and CDR2 SYDVKM. The CDR3 spans 13 residues. Trimming shortened V by 7 bases and J by 7 bases, and 16 bases separated the two germline ends. CDR3 residues: CASTPEGGSGYTF. Written as DNA, the CDR3 is TGTGCCAGCACCCCAGAGGGGGGGAGTGGCTACACCTTC.

This clone was observed a few times. The chain joins TRBV19 to TRBJ2-1, with TRBD2 as a possible D gene (6 bases). Germline-derived CDR1 and CDR2 are LNHDA and SQIVND (reference sequence). This CDR3 spans 15 amino acids. V was shortened by 3 bases and J by 3 bases, with 12 bases between the two germline ends. Written as DNA, the CDR3 is TGTGCCAGTAGTATGATCCCGGGACTCTACAATGAGCAGTTCTTC. Translated: CASSMIPGLYNEQFF. The whole variable domain, remainder taken from reference TRBV19 and TRBJ2-1, is DGGITQSPKYLFRKEGQNVTLSCEQNLNHDAMYWYRQDPGQGLRLIYYSQIVNDFQKGDIAEGYSVSREKKESFPLTVTSAQKNPTAFYLCASSMIPGLYNEQFFGPGTRLTVL.

V gene TRBV27 combines with J gene TRBJ2-7; TRBD1 matches at 9 bases. The CDR3 runs 17 residues. V shed 3 bases, J shed 6 bases, and the junction held 15 bases outside the gene matches. The germline V gene has CDR1 MNHEY and CDR2 SMNVEV (reference sequence). CDR3: CASSLGQGGYYSSEQYF. The CDR3 DNA follows: TGTGCCAGCAGTTTGGGACAGGGAGGTTATTATTCCAGCGAGCAGTACTTC.

The CDR3: CASSLVDGTYEQYF. As DNA, the CDR3 is TGTGCCAGCAGCTTGGTGGACGGGACCTACGAGCAGTACTTC. The rearrangement links TRBV5-6 to TRBJ2-7; maybe TRBD2 (5 bases). V lost 0 bases and J 2 bases, leaving 9 bases between the germline ends. The CDR3 consists of 14 residues. The V gene's germline CDR1 is SGHDT and CDR2 YYEEEE.

The chain joins TRBV30 to TRBJ2-5; TRBD1 matches 10 bases. This CDR3 region has 14 residues. V was clipped by 3 bases and J by 7 bases; unmatched bases: 8. Germline CDR1 GTSNPN, CDR2 SVGIG (reference sequence). The CDR3 spells CAWRPGTGAGTQYF. The CDR3 nucleotides are TGTGCCTGGAGACCCGGGACAGGGGCAGGGACCCAGTACTTC.

J is TRBJ1-2 and V is TRBV7-9; 7 bases map to TRBD1. Per germline, CDR1 SEHNR and CDR2 FQNEAQ (reference sequence). Losses at the gene ends were 3 bases for V and 1 base for J; bases not matched to a gene: 5. CDR3 length: 15 residues. CDR3 loop: CASSLGQWNNYGYTF. The DNA of the CDR3 is TGTGCCAGCAGCTTGGGACAGTGGAATAACTATGGCTACACCTTC.

This chain connects TRBV7-9 to TRBJ2-5; TRBD1 agrees at 7 bases. The closer fit of TRBJ2-7 to the DNA end suggests the J call may be wrong. This CDR3 has 13 residues. CDR1 and CDR2 (germline): SEHNR, FQNEAQ (reference sequence). The CDR3 DNA reads TGTGCCAGCAGCCGACAGGGATCCTACGAGCAGTACTTC. Residues: CASSRQGSYEQYF.

The chain combines TRBV5-4 with TRBJ2-5; TRBD2 aligns across 7 bases. CDR1 and CDR2 from the germline V gene are SGHNT and YYREEE (reference sequence). The CDR3 is 13 amino acids. Unmatched junction bases numbered 4, after V lost 4 bases and J lost 4 bases. The CDR3 protein is CASSVLAVETQYF. The CDR3 nucleotides read TGTGCCAGCAGCGTGCTAGCGGTAGAGACCCAGTACTTC.

This chain connects TRBV6-5 to TRBJ1-2; a possible D gene is TRBD1 (6 bases). The CDR3 runs to 15 residues. The V end lost 2 bases, the J end lost 4 bases, and 14 bases lay between the germline ends. CDR1 and CDR2 (germline): MNHEY, SVGAGI. CDR3 amino acids: CASSYKQGLSYGYTF. The CDR3 DNA follows: TGTGCCAGCAGTTACAAGCAGGGGCTGTCCTATGGCTACACCTTC.

V and J are TRBV19 and TRBJ2-6; possible D gene TRBD1, 6 bases. From germline, CDR1 is LNHDA and CDR2 SQIVND (reference sequence). Between the trimmed V and J ends, which lost 0 bases and 4 bases, there was a span of 10 bases. CDR3 length: 16 amino acids. The CDR3 region is CASSIEGQGGANVLTF. The CDR3, as DNA: TGTGCCAGTAGTATAGAAGGGCAGGGGGGGGCCAACGTCCTGACTTTC.

The genes are TRBV5-1 and TRBJ2-1; 15 bases map to TRBD2. The length of the CDR3 is 20 residues. Germline V gives CDR1 SGHRS, CDR2 YFSETQ. With V trimmed by 5 bases and J by 0 bases, 12 bases remained unmatched. CDR3 in amino acids: CASRLPGLAGGRSSYNEQFF. CDR3 nucleotide sequence: TGCGCCAGCAGGTTGCCCGGACTAGCGGGGGGGAGAAGCTCCTACAATGAGCAGTTCTTC.

The V gene is TRBV19, the J gene TRBJ1-6; a possible D gene is TRBD1 (5 bases). Between the trimmed V and J ends, which lost 4 bases and 2 bases, there was a span of 21 bases. The CDR3 loop spans 19 amino acids. Germline-derived CDR1 and CDR2 are LNHDA and SQIVND (reference sequence). The CDR3 bases are TGTGCCAGTAGTACTTTCCTCGCGGGGGATGGGACCTATAATTCACCCCTCCACTTT. It translates to CASSTFLAGDGTYNSPLHF.

This rearrangement joins TRBV7-2 to TRBJ1-6; 9 bases fit TRBD1. Looked up from germline, CDR1 is SGHTA and CDR2 is FQGNSA. V gave up 2 bases and J gave up 10 bases; unmatched junction bases: 6. This CDR3 is built from 15 residues. CDR3 loop: CASSLMGQGASPLHF. DNA for the CDR3: TGTGCCAGCAGCTTAATGGGACAGGGAGCATCACCCCTCCACTTT.

This clone was observed a few times. The CDR3 DNA sequence: TGCAGCGTTGGGGACAGCTATGGCTACACCTTC. Residues: CSVGDSYGYTF. The chain couples TRBV29-1 to TRBJ1-2, with 7 bases that match TRBD1. V dropped 4 bases and J dropped 4; count of bases not matched to a gene: 0. The CDR3 contains 11 residues. Germline loops: CDR1 SQVTM, CDR2 ANQGSEA.

The chain uses TRBV7-2 and TRBJ2-5; 7 nucleotides agree with TRBD2. The CDR3 extends over 14 amino acids. The junction had 4 bases not matched to a gene; V was cut back by 1 base and J by 5 bases. Germline V CDR1 and CDR2: SGHTA, FQGNSA. CDR3: CASSLGGSRETQYF. Here the CDR3 DNA reads TGTGCCAGCAGCTTAGGCGGGAGTCGGGAGACCCAGTACTTC.

The gene calls are TRBV7-2 and TRBJ2-2; D remains unclear. CDR1 is SGHTA, CDR2 FQGNSA, per germline. CDR3 length equals 15 residues. V gave up 0 bases and J gave up 2 bases, with 7 bases separating them. CDR3 DNA: TGTGCCAGCAGCTTAGCCGGCGGAAACACCGGGGAGCTGTTTTTT. Encoded protein: CASSLAGGNTGELFF. The full variable domain, rest sourced from reference TRBV7-2 and TRBJ2-2, is GAGVSQSPSNKVTEKGKDVELRCDPISGHTALYWYRQSLGQGLEFLIYFQGNSAPDKSGLPSDRFSAERTGGSVSTLTIQRTQQEDSAVYLCASSLAGGNTGELFFGEGSRLTVL.

V is TRBV27 and J is TRBJ1-6; 7 positions match TRBD1. After removal of 4 bases from V and 9 bases from J, the junction contained 12 bases not matched to a gene. The V gene's germline CDR1 is MNHEY and CDR2 SMNVEV (reference sequence). The CDR3 runs 16 residues. The CDR3 DNA reads TGTGCCAGCAGTTCCCGGACAGGCTGGGAGAGTTCACCCCTCCACTTT. Translated, it gives CASSSRTGWESSPLHF.

The V call is TRBV7-2, the J call TRBJ2-2; TRBD2 aligns across 9 bases. Trimming at V came to 5 bases and at J to 6 bases, leaving 10 bases not matched to a gene. CDR1 and CDR2 from the germline V gene are SGHTA and FQGNSA. The CDR3 sequence is 16 residues long. CDR3 DNA sequence: TGTGCCAGCAGCCAAGTGTGGACTAGCGTGCCCGGGGAGCTGTTTTTT. This sequence encodes CASSQVWTSVPGELFF. The full variable domain, rest sourced from reference TRBV7-2 and TRBJ2-2, is GAGVSQSPSNKVTEKGKDVELRCDPISGHTALYWYRQSLGQGLEFLIYFQGNSAPDKSGLPSDRFSAERTGGSVSTLTIQRTQQEDSAVYLCASSQVWTSVPGELFFGEGSRLTVL.

The chain employs TRBV9 and TRBJ2-3; TRBD2 matches at 10 bases. This CDR3 is 18 amino acids long. Germline assignment: CDR1 SGDLS and CDR2 YYNGEE. The junction had 11 bases not matched to a gene; V was cut back by 4 bases and J by 0 bases. CDR3 region: CASSTQRGGQTSTDTQYF. The DNA of the CDR3 is TGTGCCAGCAGCACACAGCGGGGGGGGCAAACTAGCACAGATACGCAGTATTTT.

As concerns this clone: Additional DNA sequences in this sample encode the identical CDR3. The chain carries TRBV7-2 and TRBJ2-7, with TRBD1 matching 9 bases. CDR1 SGHTA and CDR2 FQGNSA come from the germline V gene. V gave up 1 base and J gave up 2 bases; unmatched junction bases: 3. CDR3 size: 15 residues. CDR3 loop: CASSLGTGGPYEQYF. CDR3 nucleotide sequence: TGTGCCAGCAGCTTAGGTACAGGGGGCCCCTACGAGCAGTACTTC.

This clone was recorded once. The chain joins TRBV19 to TRBJ1-2; the D is unclear. Germline V lookup: CDR1 LNHDA, CDR2 SQIVND (reference sequence). CDR3 length equals 13 residues. V lost 8 bases and J lost 6, with 16 bases in between. CDR3 DNA: TGTGCCAGTGACAATCACGAGGGTAATGGCTACACCTTC. Its translation is CASDNHEGNGYTF.

This clone showed up just a few times. This chain uses TRBV5-1 with TRBJ1-1; D is perhaps TRBD1 (6 bases). Germline-derived CDR1 and CDR2 are SGHRS and YFSETQ. The CDR3 consists of 13 residues. With 6 bases removed from V and 1 base from J, the gap between germline ends came to 10 bases. The CDR3 loop is CASNLGGNTEAFF. In DNA form, the CDR3 reads TGCGCCAGCAATTTAGGGGGGAACACTGAAGCTTTCTTT.

The V call is TRBV18, the J call TRBJ2-2; 10 nucleotides line up with TRBD2. V shed 0 bases and J 4 bases; nucleotides not matched to a gene: 2. Looked up from germline, CDR1 is KGHSH and CDR2 is LQKENI. The CDR3 loop spans 16 amino acids. The CDR3 nucleotides read TGTGCCAGCTCACCACCCCTAGCGGGGGCCACCGGGGAGCTGTTTTTT. Translated, it gives CASSPPLAGATGELFF.

This chain links TRBV5-1 with TRBJ2-7, with D tentatively TRBD1 (7 bases). The CDR3 is made up of 13 amino acids. Per germline, CDR1 SGHRS and CDR2 YFSETQ. V was trimmed by 1 base and J by 6 bases, leaving 11 bases between them. CDR3 sequence: CASSLYRGGEQYF. In DNA form, the CDR3 reads TGCGCCAGCAGCTTGTACAGGGGAGGCGAGCAGTACTTC.

Only one count was recorded for this clone. The chain joins TRBV14 to TRBJ1-1, with D maybe TRBD1 (5 bases). The ends were cut back, 7 bases at V and 11 bases at J, with 17 bases in the middle. Germline assignment: CDR1 SGHDN and CDR2 FVKESK. This CDR3 contains 12 residues. Here the CDR3 reads CASNTLGRDAFF. In nucleotides, the CDR3 is TGTGCCAGCAACACCTTAGGCAGGGATGCTTTCTTT.

This clone was counted once. The chain combines TRBV5-1 with TRBJ1-5; the match to TRBD1 covers 8 bases. V shed 0 bases and J 5 bases; nucleotides not matched to a gene: 4. Germline V gene data show CDR1 as SGHRS and CDR2 as YFSETQ. CDR3 length equals 15 residues. For the CDR3, the DNA is TGCGCCAGCAGCTTGGGGCCAGGGGGCTATCAGCCCCAGCATTTT. Its protein is CASSLGPGGYQPQHF.

The chain employs TRBV5-1 and TRBJ2-7; 10 nucleotides align to TRBD1. V dropped 4 bases and J dropped 5; count of bases not matched to a gene: 6. Germline V gene lookup returns CDR1 SGHRS and CDR2 YFSETQ. The CDR3 contains 14 residues. In DNA form, the CDR3 reads TGCGCCAGCAGCCTTGGACAGGGGGTAGACGAGCAGTACTTC. Residues: CASSLGQGVDEQYF.

V gene TRBV5-6 combines with J gene TRBJ2-7; 9 nucleotides agree with TRBD2. The ends lost 5 bases at V and 7 bases at J; junction bases unmatched: 13. The germline gives CDR1 SGHDT, CDR2 YYEEEE. This CDR3 region has 15 residues. CDR3 nucleotides: TGTGCCAGCAGATCAACCCCGACTAGCGGTGGGGAGCAGTACTTC. Its protein product is CASRSTPTSGGEQYF.